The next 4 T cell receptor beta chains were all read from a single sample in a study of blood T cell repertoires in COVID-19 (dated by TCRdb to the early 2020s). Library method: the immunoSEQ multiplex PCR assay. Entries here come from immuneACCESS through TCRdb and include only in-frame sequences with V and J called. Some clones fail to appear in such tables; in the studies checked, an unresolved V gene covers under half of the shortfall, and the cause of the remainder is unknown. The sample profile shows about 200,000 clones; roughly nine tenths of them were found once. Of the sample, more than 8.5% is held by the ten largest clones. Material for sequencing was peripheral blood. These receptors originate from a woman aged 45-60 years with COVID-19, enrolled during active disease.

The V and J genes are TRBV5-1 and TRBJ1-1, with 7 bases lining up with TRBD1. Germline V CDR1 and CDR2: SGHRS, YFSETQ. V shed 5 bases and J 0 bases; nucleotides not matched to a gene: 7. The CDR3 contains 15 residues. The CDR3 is CASRRGPSLNTEAFF. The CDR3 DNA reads TGCGCCAGCAGAAGGGGGCCTTCATTGAACACTGAAGCTTTCTTT.

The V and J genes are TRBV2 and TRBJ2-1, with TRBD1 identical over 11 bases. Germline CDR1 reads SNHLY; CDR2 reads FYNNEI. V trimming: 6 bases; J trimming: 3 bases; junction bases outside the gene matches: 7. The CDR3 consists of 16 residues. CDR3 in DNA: TGTGCCAGCAGCTTAGGGACAGGGGGGATCTACAATGAGCAGTTCTTC. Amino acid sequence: CASSLGTGGIYNEQFF.

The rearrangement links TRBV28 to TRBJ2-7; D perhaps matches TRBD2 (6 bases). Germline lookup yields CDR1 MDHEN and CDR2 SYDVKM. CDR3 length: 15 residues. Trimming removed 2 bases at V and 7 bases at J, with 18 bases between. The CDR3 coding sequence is TGTGCCAGCAGTTTACCCGGGACTCCTCTTTTGGAGCAGTACGTC. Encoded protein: CASSLPGTPLLEQYV.

This CDR3 reads CASSLRQGNQPQHF. The CDR3 bases are TGTGCCAGCAGCCTCCGACAGGGAAACCAGCCCCAGCATTTT. V gene TRBV6-2 or TRBV6-3 combines with J gene TRBJ1-5; 7 bases line up with TRBD1. The junction had 9 bases not matched to a gene; V was cut back by 6 bases and J by 7 bases. Germline lookup yields CDR1 MNHEY and CDR2 SVGEGT. The CDR3 spans 14 residues.